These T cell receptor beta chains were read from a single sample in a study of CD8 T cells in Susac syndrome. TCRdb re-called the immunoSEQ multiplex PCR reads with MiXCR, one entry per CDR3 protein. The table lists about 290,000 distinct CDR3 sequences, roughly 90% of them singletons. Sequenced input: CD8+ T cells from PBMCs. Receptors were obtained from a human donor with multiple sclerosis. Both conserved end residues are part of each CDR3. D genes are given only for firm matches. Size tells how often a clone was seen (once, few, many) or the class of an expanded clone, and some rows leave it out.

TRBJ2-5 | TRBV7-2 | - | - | CASSPFGGPQGETQYF | TGTGCCAGCAGCCCATTTGGGGGACCGCAGGGGGAGACCCAGTACTTC
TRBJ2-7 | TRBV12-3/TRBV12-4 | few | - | CASSTGPPASDEQYF | TGTGCCAGCAGCACGGGACCCCCAGCCTCCGACGAGCAGTACTTC
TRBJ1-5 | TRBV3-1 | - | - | CASSQEGTLNQPQHF | TGTGCCAGCAGCCAAGAGGGGACCCTCAATCAGCCCCAGCATTTT
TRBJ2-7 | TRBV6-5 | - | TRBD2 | CASSYLAEQPYEQYF | TGTGCCAGCAGTTACCTAGCGGAGCAACCGTACGAGCAGTACTTC
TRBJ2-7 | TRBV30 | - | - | CAWSITEGSYEQYF | TGTGCCTGGAGCATCACGGAGGGATCCTACGAGCAGTACTTC
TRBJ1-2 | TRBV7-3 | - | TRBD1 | CASSLSFTGTGLDGYTF | TGTGCCAGCAGCTTAAGCTTCACCGGGACAGGGTTAGATGGCTACACCTTC
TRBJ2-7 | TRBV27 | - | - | CASSWGTEYEQYF | TGTGCCAGCAGTTGGGGGACTGAGTACGAGCAGTACTTC
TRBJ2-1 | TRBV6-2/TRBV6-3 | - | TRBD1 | CASSLGQGAYEQFF | TGTGCCAGCAGTCTAGGACAGGGGGCGTATGAGCAGTTCTTC
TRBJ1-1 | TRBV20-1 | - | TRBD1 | CSATTGVGTEAFF | TGCAGTGCTACTACAGGGGTCGGCACTGAAGCTTTCTTT
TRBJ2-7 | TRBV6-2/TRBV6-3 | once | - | CASSYLDPDYEQYF | TGTGCCAGCAGTTACCTGGATCCCGACTACGAGCAGTACTTC
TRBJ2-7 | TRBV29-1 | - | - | CSVRDWEYEQYF | TGCAGCGTACGGGACTGGGAATACGAGCAGTACTTC
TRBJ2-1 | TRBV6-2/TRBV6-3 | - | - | CASSYFDPSSYNEQFF | TGTGCCAGCAGTTACTTCGACCCTAGCTCCTACAATGAGCAGTTCTTC
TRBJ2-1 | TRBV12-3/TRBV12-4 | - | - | CASSEVGGRNEQFF | TGTGCCAGCAGTGAGGTGGGGGGCCGGAATGAGCAGTTCTTC
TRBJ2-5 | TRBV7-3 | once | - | CASSLNPLTETQYF | TGTGCCAGCAGCTTAAACCCCTTGACGGAGACCCAGTACTTC
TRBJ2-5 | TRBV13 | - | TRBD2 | CASSFSGLAGGLETQYF | TGTGCCAGCAGCTTTTCCGGACTAGCGGGAGGGTTAGAGACCCAGTACTTC
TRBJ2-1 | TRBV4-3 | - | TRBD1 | CASSQDRGQFYNEQFF | TGCGCCAGCAGCCAAGATCGGGGACAGTTCTACAATGAGCAGTTCTTC
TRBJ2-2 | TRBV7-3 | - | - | CASSLQDSLISSGELFF | TGTGCCAGCAGCTTACAGGACAGTCTCATCTCCTCCGGGGAGCTGTTTTTT
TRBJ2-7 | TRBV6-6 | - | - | CASSYSAGATYEQYF | TGTGCCAGCAGTTACTCGGCAGGGGCAACGTACGAGCAGTACTTC
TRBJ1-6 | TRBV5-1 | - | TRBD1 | CASSLPGTGEGSPLHF | TGCGCCAGCAGCTTACCCGGGACAGGGGAGGGTTCACCCCTCCACTTT
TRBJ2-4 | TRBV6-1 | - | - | CASSEGQTRYRF | TGTGCCAGCAGTGAAGGCCAGACGAGGTACCGCTTC
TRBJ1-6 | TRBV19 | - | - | CASAGRINSPLHF | TGTGCCAGTGCGGGACGGATTAATTCACCCCTCCACTTT
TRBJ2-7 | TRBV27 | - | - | CASSLAGSIVDEQYF | TGTGCCAGCAGTTTGGCAGGGAGCATAGTGGACGAGCAGTACTTC
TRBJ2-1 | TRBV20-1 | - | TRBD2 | CSASKPSGGAWEQFF | TGCAGTGCTTCCAAACCTAGCGGGGGGGCGTGGGAGCAGTTCTTC
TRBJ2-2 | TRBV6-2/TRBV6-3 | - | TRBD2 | CASSHYSGLGNTGELFF | TGTGCCAGCAGTCATTATAGCGGGTTGGGGAACACCGGGGAGCTGTTTTTT
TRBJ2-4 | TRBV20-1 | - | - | CSAGGGQGQNIQYF | TGCAGTGCTGGGGGGGGGCAGGGCCAAAACATTCAGTACTTC
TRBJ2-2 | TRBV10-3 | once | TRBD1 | CAISEPTGTDTNTGELFF | TGTGCCATCAGCGAGCCGACCGGGACAGATACGAACACCGGGGAGCTGTTTTTT
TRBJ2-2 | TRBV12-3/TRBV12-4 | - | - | CASSLLGGSTGELFF | TGTGCCAGCAGTTTACTGGGGGGTAGCACCGGGGAGCTGTTTTTT
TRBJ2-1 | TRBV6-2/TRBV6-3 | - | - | CASSYVGGSRNEQFF | TGTGCCAGCAGTTACGTCGGGGGTTCTAGGAATGAGCAGTTCTTC
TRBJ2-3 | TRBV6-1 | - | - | CASSVAQAGRSTDTQYF | TGTGCCAGCAGTGTTGCGCAGGCAGGGCGTAGCACAGATACGCAGTATTTT
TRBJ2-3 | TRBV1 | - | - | CTSSQDEAASTDTQYF | TGCACCAGCAGCCAAGACGAAGCGGCTAGCACAGATACGCAGTATTTT
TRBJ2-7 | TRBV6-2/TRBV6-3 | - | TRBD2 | CASGALAGEQYF | TGTGCCAGCGGGGCACTAGCGGGTGAGCAGTACTTC
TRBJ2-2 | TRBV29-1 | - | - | CSVEERAGELFF | TGCAGCGTTGAAGAACGGGCCGGGGAGCTGTTTTTT
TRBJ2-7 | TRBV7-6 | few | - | CASSLIGPDEQYF | TGTGCCAGCAGCTTAATCGGCCCCGACGAGCAGTACTTC
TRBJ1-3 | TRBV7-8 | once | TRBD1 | CASSSPRTGEAFDTIYF | TGTGCCAGCAGCTCCCCCCGGACAGGGGAGGCATTTGACACCATATATTTT
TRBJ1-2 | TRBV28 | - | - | CASSFGRYYGYTF | TGTGCCAGCAGTTTCGGACGGTACTATGGCTACACCTTC
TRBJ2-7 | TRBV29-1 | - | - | CSVVGQGGGEQYF | TGCAGCGTTGTGGGGCAGGGGGGCGGCGAGCAGTACTTC
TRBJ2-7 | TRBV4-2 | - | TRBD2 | CASSPTGLVSDEQYF | TGTGCCAGCAGCCCTACGGGACTAGTAAGCGACGAGCAGTACTTC
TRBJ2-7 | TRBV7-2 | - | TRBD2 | CASSYIGTRSSYEQYF | TGTGCCAGCAGCTACATTGGGACTAGGAGCTCCTACGAGCAGTACTTC
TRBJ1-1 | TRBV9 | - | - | CASSVGSNTEAFF | TGTGCCAGCAGCGTAGGTAGCAACACTGAAGCTTTCTTT
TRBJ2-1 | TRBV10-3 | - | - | CAIRDSRGSFSDEQFF | TGTGCCATCAGGGATAGCCGGGGAAGTTTTTCGGATGAGCAGTTCTTC
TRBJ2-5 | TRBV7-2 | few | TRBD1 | CASSSLGGEETQYF | TGTGCCAGCAGCTCCCTAGGGGGCGAAGAGACCCAGTACTTC
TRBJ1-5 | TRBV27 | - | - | CASSLFPISGNQPQHF | TGTGCCAGCAGTTTATTCCCCATTAGTGGTAATCAGCCCCAGCATTTT
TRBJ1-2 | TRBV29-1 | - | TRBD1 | CSAVTGDGYTF | TGCAGCGCCGTAACAGGGGACGGCTACACCTTC